This record looks at one T cell receptor (beta chain) sequence and its context. The antigen is undetermined. Compared with germline, one end of the junction differs, possibly owing to a read error. The CDR3 length is 15 residues. The germline CDR1 and CDR2 sequences are MNHEY and SVGAGI. PBMC DNA, left unsorted, was sequenced on ten immunoSEQ deep assay plates. The data were produced by immunoSEQ multiplex PCR, yet TCRdb's version contains in-frame clones alone and is incomplete. Seen here are some 490,000 clones, over 70% observed once, and the top ten hold 9.5% to 15%. The data stem from a study of shared clonotypes between healthy human individuals. The wider study: The people who gave samples were a couple of women and a few men aged 18 to 49. Overall study findings and caveats: The authors expected sequencing depth to affect clonotype sharing among donors.

About 90 million PBMCs supplied genomic DNA for unsorted samples. What was sequenced was PBMCs. This clonotype was obtained from a woman between 35 and 50 years old in good health. Some clones in this sample may be carry-over from other donors' samples. The chain couples TRBV6-5 to TRBJ1-5; D ambiguous. The CDR3 region is CASSYGKSTNQPKHF. CDR3 nucleotide sequence: TGTGCCAGCAGTTACGGGAAGAGTACCAATCAGCCCAAGCATTTT.